This TCR beta chain was obtained from a study of shared T cell receptors in the human thymus. CDR3 size: 14 residues. Germline CDR1 reads SGHRS; CDR2 reads YFSETQ. The V gene end was trimmed by 0 bases and the J gene end by 5 bases; junction bases not matched to a gene: 2. Assay used: immunoSEQ multiplex PCR; TCRdb lists only in-frame clones, some missing. This table has just under 550,000 clones, 75% to 80% appearing once. Another study also made use of these data, one on human thymus T cells. Per that paper: Serving as donors were healthy Finnish infants, each of whom was having open corrective surgery for congenital heart defects. Corrective cardiac surgery supplied the resected thymus tissue. Gene usage for V and J segments appeared biased in thymic and blood repertoires. Highly overlapping thymic repertoires in unrelated individuals were reported by related research.

Sequenced input: thymocytes. The sequence was collected from a boy under three years old with a congenital heart defect. The genes are TRBV5-1 and TRBJ2-7; 10 bases align to TRBD1. DNA of the CDR3: TGCGCCAGCAGCTTGGTCGGGACAGGGGACGAGCAGTACTTC. Translating it yields CASSLVGTGDEQYF.